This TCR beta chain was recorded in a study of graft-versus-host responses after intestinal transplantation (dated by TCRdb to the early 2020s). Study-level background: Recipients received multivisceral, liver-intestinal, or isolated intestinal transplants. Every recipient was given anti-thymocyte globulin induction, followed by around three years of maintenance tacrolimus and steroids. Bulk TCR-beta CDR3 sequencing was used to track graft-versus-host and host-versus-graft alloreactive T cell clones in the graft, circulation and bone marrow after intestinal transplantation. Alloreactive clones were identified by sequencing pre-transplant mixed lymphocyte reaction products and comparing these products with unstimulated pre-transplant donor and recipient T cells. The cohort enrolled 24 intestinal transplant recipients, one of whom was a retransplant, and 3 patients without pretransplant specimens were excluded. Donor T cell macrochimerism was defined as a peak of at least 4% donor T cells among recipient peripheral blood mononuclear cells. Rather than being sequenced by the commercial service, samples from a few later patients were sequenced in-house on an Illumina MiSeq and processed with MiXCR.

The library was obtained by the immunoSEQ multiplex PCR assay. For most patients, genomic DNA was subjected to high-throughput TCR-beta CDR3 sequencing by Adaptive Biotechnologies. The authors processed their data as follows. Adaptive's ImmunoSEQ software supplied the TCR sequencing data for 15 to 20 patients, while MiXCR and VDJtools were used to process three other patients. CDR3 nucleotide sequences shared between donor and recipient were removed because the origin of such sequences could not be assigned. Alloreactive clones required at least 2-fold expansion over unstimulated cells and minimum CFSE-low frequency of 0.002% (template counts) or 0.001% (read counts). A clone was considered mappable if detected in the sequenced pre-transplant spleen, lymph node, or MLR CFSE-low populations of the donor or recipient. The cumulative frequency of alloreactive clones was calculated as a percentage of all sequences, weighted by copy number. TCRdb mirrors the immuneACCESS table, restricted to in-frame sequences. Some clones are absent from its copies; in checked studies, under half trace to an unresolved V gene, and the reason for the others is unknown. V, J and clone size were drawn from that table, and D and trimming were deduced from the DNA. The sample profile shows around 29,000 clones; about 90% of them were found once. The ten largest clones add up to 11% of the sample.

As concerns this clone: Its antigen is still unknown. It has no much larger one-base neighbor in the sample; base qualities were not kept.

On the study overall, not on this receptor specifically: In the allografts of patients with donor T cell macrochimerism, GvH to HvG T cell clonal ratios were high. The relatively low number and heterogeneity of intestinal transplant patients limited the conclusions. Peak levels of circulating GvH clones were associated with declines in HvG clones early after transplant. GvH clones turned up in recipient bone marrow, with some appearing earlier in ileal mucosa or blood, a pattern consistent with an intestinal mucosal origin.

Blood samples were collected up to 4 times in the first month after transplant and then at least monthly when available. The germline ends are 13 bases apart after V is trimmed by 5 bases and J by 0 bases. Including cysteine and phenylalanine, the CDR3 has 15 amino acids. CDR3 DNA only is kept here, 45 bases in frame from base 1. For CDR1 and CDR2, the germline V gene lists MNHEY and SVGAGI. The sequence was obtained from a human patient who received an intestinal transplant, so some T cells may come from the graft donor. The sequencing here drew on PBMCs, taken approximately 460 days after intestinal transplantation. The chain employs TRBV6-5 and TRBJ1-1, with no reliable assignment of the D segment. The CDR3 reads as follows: CASSLTGAMNTEAFF. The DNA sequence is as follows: TGTGCCAGCAGTCTCACCGGAGCAATGAACACTGAAGCTTTCTTT.